The clone carrying this TCR beta chain has ten or more counts. The data derive from a study of T cell repertoires in cytomegalovirus infection. Study at large: Shared public TCR beta signatures pointed to both CMV infection and a matching HLA type.

Trimming stripped 8 bases from V and 5 bases from J, with 12 bases between. Germline-derived CDR1 and CDR2 are MDHEN and SYDVKM. The CDR3 length is 12 residues. TCRdb ran MiXCR on the reads and lists one entry per CDR3 protein. Among hundreds of thousands of distinct CDR3 sequences listed, about 9.1% were seen once. The chain joins TRBV28 to TRBJ1-1, with D maybe TRBD1 (5 bases). The origin of this receptor is a human donor in good health (CMV status not recorded). Some clones in this sample may be carry-over from other donors' samples. Material: PBMCs. The CDR3: CASGLGGTEAFF. The CDR3 DNA sequence: TGTGCCAGCGGATTGGGGGGGACTGAAGCTTTCTTT.